The 16 T cell receptor beta chains below were found in one sample sequenced in a study of CD8 T cells in ankylosing spondylitis. Overall study findings and caveats: Ankylosing spondylitis blood appeared to be characterized by a TCR beta motif of several highly homologous variants.

TCRdb reprocessed the 5' RACE reads with MiXCR, giving one entry per CDR3 protein. Of some 240,000 distinct CDR3 sequences in the sample, around 6.6% were seen once. Their antigen targets remain unknown. The sequenced sample consisted of blood, either unsorted or a sorted T cell fraction (not recorded which). These receptor sequences come from a male donor with ankylosing spondylitis.

This clonotype was detected many times. The genes are TRBV27 and TRBJ2-7, with 7 bases matching TRBD1. V trimming: 6 bases; J trimming: 2 bases; junction bases outside the gene matches: 7. Germline lookup yields CDR1 MNHEY and CDR2 SMNVEV (reference sequence). There are 14 residues in the CDR3. The CDR3 sequence is CASSQRGTAYEQYF. CDR3 in DNA: TGTGCCAGCAGCCAAAGGGGGACAGCCTACGAGCAGTACTTC.

The V call is TRBV4-3, the J call TRBJ1-1; D gene unclear. From germline, CDR1 is LGHNA and CDR2 YSLEER. This CDR3 contains 14 residues. V lost 2 bases and J 1 base, leaving 8 bases between the germline ends. DNA for the CDR3: TGCGCCAGCAGCCAATCCACAGCGAACACTGAAGCTTTCTTT. It codes for CASSQSTANTEAFF.

This clonotype came up a few times. The genes are TRBV5-1 and TRBJ2-7, with TRBD1 matching 10 bases. Germline CDR1 SGHRS, CDR2 YFSETQ. The CDR3 loop spans 18 amino acids. J lost 4 bases, V lost 3 bases, and 16 bases had no gene match. The CDR3 is CASSSYKTGGGGGYEQYF. CDR3 coding DNA: TGCGCCAGCAGCTCATACAAGACAGGGGGCGGCGGAGGATACGAGCAGTACTTC.

Ten or more counts support this clonotype. J is TRBJ2-7 and V is TRBV25-1, with D perhaps TRBD1 (5 bases). The germline V gene has CDR1 MGHDK and CDR2 SYGVNS. The CDR3 length is 12 residues. Trimming pared 4 bases from V and 5 bases from J, leaving 9 bases between. The DNA of the CDR3 is TGTGCCAGCAGTGTTCCAGGGAACGAGCAGTACTTC. It codes for CASSVPGNEQYF.

In this sample, this clonotype turned up many times. The chain couples TRBV5-1 to TRBJ1-1; a possible D gene is TRBD1 (6 bases). Germline V gene sequence: CDR1 SGHRS, CDR2 YFSETQ. CDR3 size: 15 residues. The V gene lost 4 bases and the J gene lost 8 bases, with 21 bases spanning the gap. The CDR3 is CASSPYPGVKLEAFF. The CDR3 DNA is TGCGCCAGCAGCCCTTACCCAGGGGTAAAATTGGAAGCTTTCTTT.

This clonotype has at least ten counts. The chain joins TRBV18 to TRBJ1-2; unclear D gene. Per the germline V gene, CDR1 is KGHSH and CDR2 is LQKENI. The V gene lost 5 bases and the J gene lost 4 bases, with 17 bases spanning the gap. This CDR3 contains 15 residues. CDR3 DNA: TGTGCCAGCTCATCAGGCCGGGCCGCGGGCTATGGCTACACCTTC. Its protein product is CASSSGRAAGYGYTF.

This clonotype was seen a handful of times. This chain uses TRBV2 with TRBJ1-2, with D tentatively TRBD1 (6 bases). This CDR3 region has 14 residues. Germline CDR1 SNHLY, CDR2 FYNNEI. Trimming cost V 11 bases and J 0 bases, with 16 bases left between them. DNA of the CDR3: TGTGCCGTACCTTCTAACAGGGCTAACTATGGCTACACCTTC. Protein: CAVPSNRANYGYTF.

The chain couples TRBV20-1 to TRBJ2-7; maybe TRBD2 (6 bases). Germline-derived CDR1 and CDR2 are DFQATT and SNEGSKA (reference sequence). The V and J ends lost 0 bases and 4 bases respectively, with 13 bases between them. This CDR3 is built from 14 residues. CDR3 coding DNA: TGCAGTGCTAGAGATCGGGGGATTGGTTACGAGCAGTACTTC. Residues: CSARDRGIGYEQYF.

This clonotype was recorded many times. This chain connects TRBV28 to TRBJ2-7; 10 nucleotides line up with TRBD1. This CDR3 region has 15 residues. CDR1 is MDHEN, CDR2 SYDVKM, per germline. Losses at the gene ends were 4 bases for V and 5 bases for J; bases not matched to a gene: 8. The CDR3 DNA sequence: TGTGCCAGCAGTTCAACCGGGACAGGGGACCACGAGCAGTACTTC. Protein product: CASSSTGTGDHEQYF.

This clonotype turned up a few times. The V and J genes are TRBV14 and TRBJ2-7; 12 positions match TRBD1. The germline V gene encodes CDR1 SGHDN and CDR2 FVKESK. The CDR3 is 16 amino acids. The V segment lost 0 bases and the J segment 4 bases; nucleotides outside the gene matches: 4. In nucleotides, the CDR3 is TGTGCCAGCAGCCAAGAGGGGACAGGGGGCTTTTACGAGCAGTACTTC. This sequence encodes CASSQEGTGGFYEQYF.

V is TRBV18 and J is TRBJ2-1; 9 bases are a match to TRBD2. The CDR3 has 16 amino acids. J was trimmed by 9 bases and V by 4 bases; bases with no gene match: 13. Germline V gives CDR1 KGHSH, CDR2 LQKENI. The CDR3 DNA follows: TGTGCCAGCTCACAAGCCTCGGGACTAGCTCTCAGTGAGCAGTTCTTC. This codes for CASSQASGLALSEQFF.

At least ten counts were recorded for this clonotype. This chain uses TRBV5-1 with TRBJ2-1, with 8 bases lining up with TRBD2. CDR3 size: 14 residues. Per the germline V gene, CDR1 is SGHRS and CDR2 is YFSETQ. The ends lost 3 bases at V and 6 bases at J; junction bases unmatched: 5. The DNA for the CDR3 is TGCGCCAGCAGCTACAGCGGGGGTGTCAATGAGCAGTTCTTC. Translation gives CASSYSGGVNEQFF.

This clonotype was observed many times. This sequence joins TRBV4-3 and TRBJ2-2; D is perhaps TRBD2 (7 bases). CDR1 is LGHNA and CDR2 is YSLEER in the germline V gene. This CDR3 has 15 residues. The ends were cut back, 2 bases at V and 6 bases at J, with 13 bases in the middle. CDR3 DNA sequence: TGCGCCAGCAGCCAATTGTGGGGGGGCTCCGGGGAGCTGTTTTTT. It is translated as CASSQLWGGSGELFF.

This clonotype has just a few counts. The chain carries TRBV5-1 and TRBJ2-1; 7 bases agree with TRBD2. With V trimmed by 5 bases and J by 6 bases, 17 bases remained unmatched. Germline CDR1 reads SGHRS; CDR2 reads YFSETQ. The CDR3 length is 17 residues. CDR3 sequence: CASRRGRGLPPVNEQFF. CDR3 coding DNA: TGCGCCAGCAGACGGGGGAGGGGTCTTCCCCCGGTCAATGAGCAGTTCTTC. Filled out from reference TRBV5-1 and TRBJ2-1, the complete variable domain reads KAGVTQTPRYLIKTRGQQVTLSCSPISGHRSVSWYQQTPGQGLQFLFEYFSETQRNKGNFPGRFSGRQFSNSRSEMNVSTLELGDSALYLCASRRGRGLPPVNEQFFGPGTRLTVL.

This clonotype has at least ten counts. The chain has TRBV29-1 and TRBJ2-3; TRBD1 agrees at 10 bases. Per germline, CDR1 SQVTM and CDR2 ANQGSEA. CDR3 length: 15 amino acids. J gave up 2 bases and V 6 bases, and 8 bases lay outside the gene matches. The CDR3 reads CSVAGTGVDTDTQYF. CDR3 in DNA: TGCAGCGTAGCTGGGACAGGGGTTGACACAGATACGCAGTATTTT.

A few counts support this clonotype. J is TRBJ1-1 and V is TRBV6-2 or TRBV6-3; 7 nucleotides align to TRBD1. J was trimmed by 4 bases and V by 2 bases; bases with no gene match: 4. The V gene's germline CDR1 is MNHEY and CDR2 SVGEGT. The CDR3 totals 14 residues. Written as DNA, the CDR3 is TGTGCCAGCAGTTACACGAGGACAGGCACTGAAGCTTTCTTT. Translating gives CASSYTRTGTEAFF.